The clone carrying this T cell receptor beta chain has just one count. Authors' data handling: Estimates of nucleated cell counts were drawn from the amplification of reference gene primers. TCRdb keeps only in-frame clones here, not all; method: immunoSEQ multiplex PCR. The V and J calls and clone size were taken over from that table, and D and trimming were inferred from the DNA. The sample records about 130,000 clones, roughly four fifths being singletons. The record originates from a study of blood T cell repertoires in COVID-19. Across the study: Acute and convalescent COVID-19 samples came from the United States, Italy and Spain. PBMCs, B-cell-depleted T cells, or T cells provided the cDNA or gDNA that made up the material.

Germline V gene data show CDR1 as LGHNA and CDR2 as YSLEER. There are 20 residues in the CDR3. V trimming: 0 bases; J trimming: 0 bases; junction bases outside the gene matches: 8. Sequenced sample: peripheral blood. The chain joins TRBV4-3 to TRBJ2-1, with 13 nucleotides matching TRBD2. The sequence was obtained from a man aged 35 to 55 with active or convalescent COVID-19. CDR3 sequence reads: CASSQEESTSGGISYNEQFF. CDR3 sequence (DNA): TGCGCCAGCAGCCAAGAGGAGTCGACTAGCGGGGGGATCTCCTACAATGAGCAGTTCTTC.